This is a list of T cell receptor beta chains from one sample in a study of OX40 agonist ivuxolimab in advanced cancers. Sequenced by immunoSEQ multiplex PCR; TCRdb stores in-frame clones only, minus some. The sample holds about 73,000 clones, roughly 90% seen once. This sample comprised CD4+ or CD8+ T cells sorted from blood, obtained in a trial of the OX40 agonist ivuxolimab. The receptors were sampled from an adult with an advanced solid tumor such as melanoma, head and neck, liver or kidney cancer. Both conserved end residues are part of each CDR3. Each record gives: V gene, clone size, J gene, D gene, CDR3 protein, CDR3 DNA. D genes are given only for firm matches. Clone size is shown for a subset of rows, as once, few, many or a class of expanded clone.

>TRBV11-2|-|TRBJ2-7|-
CASSLPGWSYEQYF
TGTGCCAGCAGCTTACCGGGATGGTCCTACGAGCAGTACTTC
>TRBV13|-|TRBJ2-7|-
CASRGGPSYEQYF
TGTGCCAGCCGGGGAGGCCCCTCCTACGAGCAGTACTTC
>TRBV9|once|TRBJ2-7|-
CASSVAGGNSYEQYF
TGTGCCAGCAGCGTAGCCGGGGGAAATTCCTACGAGCAGTACTTC
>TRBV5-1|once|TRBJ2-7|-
CASSLAVLQYEQYF
TGCGCCAGCAGCTTGGCCGTCTTACAATACGAGCAGTACTTC
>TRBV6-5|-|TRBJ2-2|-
CASSFVGAGELFF
TGTGCCAGCAGTTTTGTTGGCGCCGGGGAGCTGTTTTTT
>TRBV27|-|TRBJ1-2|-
CASSLQGGPYGYTF
TGTGCCAGCAGTTTACAGGGAGGCCCCTATGGCTACACCTTC
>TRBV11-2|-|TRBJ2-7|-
CASPIGHRDQSFYYEQYF
TGTGCCAGCCCCATAGGGCATAGGGATCAGTCCTTTTACTACGAGCAGTACTTC
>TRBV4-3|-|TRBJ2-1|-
CASSALESVYNEQFF
TGCGCCAGCTCAGCCTTGGAGTCGGTATACAATGAGCAGTTCTTC
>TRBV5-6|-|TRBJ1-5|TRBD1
CASSQTGTGSNQPQHF
TGTGCCAGCAGCCAGACCGGGACAGGGAGCAATCAGCCCCAGCATTTT
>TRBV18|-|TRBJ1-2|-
CASSPPDLGHHNYGYTF
TGTGCCAGCTCACCACCGGACCTGGGACACCATAACTATGGCTACACCTTC
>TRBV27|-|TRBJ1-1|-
CASSLDGGLFTEAFF
TGTGCCAGCAGTTTAGATGGAGGGCTGTTCACTGAAGCTTTCTTT
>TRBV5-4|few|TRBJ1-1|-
CASSLYRLGDTEAFF
TGTGCCAGCAGCTTGTACCGCCTTGGGGACACTGAAGCTTTCTTT
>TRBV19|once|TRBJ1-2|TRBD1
CASSYLDRDDGYTF
TGTGCCAGTAGCTATCTAGACAGGGATGATGGCTACACCTTC
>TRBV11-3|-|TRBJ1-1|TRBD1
CASSLGGQGVSFF
TGTGCCAGCAGCTTAGGAGGACAGGGCGTATCTTTCTTT
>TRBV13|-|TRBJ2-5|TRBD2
CASSLGSGGALETQYF
TGTGCCAGCAGCTTAGGTAGCGGGGGGGCCCTGGAGACCCAGTACTTC
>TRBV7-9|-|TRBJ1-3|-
CASSTGYNTIYF
TGTGCCAGCAGCACAGGGTACAACACCATATATTTT
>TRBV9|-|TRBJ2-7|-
CASSPWGVGYEQYF
TGTGCCAGCAGCCCCTGGGGGGTCGGGTACGAGCAGTACTTC
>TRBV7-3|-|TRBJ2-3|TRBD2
CASSFGTTGTDTQYF
TGTGCCAGCAGCTTCGGGACTACCGGCACAGATACGCAGTATTTT
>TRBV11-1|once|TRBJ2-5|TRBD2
CASSLAAGTSAQETQYF
TGTGCCAGCAGCTTAGCGGCCGGGACTAGCGCCCAAGAGACCCAGTACTTC
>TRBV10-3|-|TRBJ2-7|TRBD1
CAISEGTGDEQYF
TGTGCCATCAGTGAGGGGACAGGGGACGAGCAGTACTTC
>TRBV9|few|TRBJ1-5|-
CASSVDTSVGQPQHF
TGTGCCAGCAGCGTAGATACTTCGGTCGGACAGCCCCAGCATTTT
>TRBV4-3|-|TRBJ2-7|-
CASSQVNRGGEQYF
TGCGCCAGCAGCCAGGTTAACAGGGGGGGCGAGCAGTACTTC
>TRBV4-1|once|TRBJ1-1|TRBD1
CASSPTGLTEAFF
TGCGCCAGCAGCCCGACAGGGCTGACTGAAGCTTTCTTT
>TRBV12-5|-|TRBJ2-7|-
CASGWAPGYEQYF
TGTGCTAGTGGTTGGGCGCCCGGGTACGAGCAGTACTTC
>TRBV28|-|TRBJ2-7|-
CASSFSYEQYF
TGTGCCAGCAGTTTTAGCTACGAGCAGTACTTC
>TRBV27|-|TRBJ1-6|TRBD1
CASSPALGQGSYNSPLHF
TGTGCCAGCAGTCCAGCATTGGGACAGGGGTCCTATAATTCACCCCTCCACTTT
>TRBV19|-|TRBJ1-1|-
CASSPRAGVVEAFF
TGTGCCAGTAGTCCCCGCGCCGGGGTGGTTGAAGCTTTCTTT
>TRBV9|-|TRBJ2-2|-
CASSPSEAGRGTGELFF
TGTGCCAGCAGCCCCTCCGAGGCAGGGCGTGGCACCGGGGAGCTGTTTTTT
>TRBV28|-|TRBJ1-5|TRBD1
CASNHGDRGVDQPQHF
TGTGCCAGCAACCACGGGGACAGGGGGGTCGATCAGCCCCAGCATTTT
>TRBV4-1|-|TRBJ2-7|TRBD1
CASSQGTGTGAYEQYF
TGCGCCAGCAGCCAAGGCACCGGGACAGGGGCCTACGAGCAGTACTTC